The 14 T cell receptor beta chains below all came from one sample that was sequenced in a study of identical twins. One entry per CDR3 protein results from TCRdb running MiXCR on the 5' RACE reads. The repertoire holds approximately 190,000 distinct CDR3 sequences, with 15% as singletons. The sample was also linked to a second study, of T cells expressing NK-cell markers.

Sequencing was performed on CD8+ T cells sorted from blood. These receptors originate from a woman aged 18 to 35 in good health.

The chain combines TRBV11-2 with TRBJ2-1; no clear D gene. V dropped 0 bases and J dropped 5 bases, with 11 bases sitting between them. Germline CDR1 reads SGHAT; CDR2 reads FQNNGV. The CDR3 contains 15 residues. The CDR3 reads CASSLEWSSDNEQFF. The CDR3 bases are TGTGCCAGCAGCTTAGAGTGGAGCTCGGACAATGAGCAGTTCTTC.

J is TRBJ1-2 and V is TRBV2, with D possibly matching TRBD1 (5 bases). Trimming shortened V by 8 bases and J by 8 bases, and 12 bases separated the two germline ends. Germline-derived CDR1 and CDR2 are SNHLY and FYNNEI. The CDR3 spans 11 residues. The CDR3 is CASPGPGGYTF. The CDR3 DNA sequence: TGTGCCAGCCCAGGGCCAGGCGGCTACACCTTC. Based on the CDR3 plus reference TRBV2 and TRBJ1-2, the full variable domain is EPEVTQTPSHQVTQMGQEVILRCVPISNHLYFYWYRQILGQKVEFLVSFYNNEISEKSEIFDDQFSVERPDGSNFTLKIRSTKLEDSAMYFCASPGPGGYTFGSGTRLTVV.

This clonotype showed up just once. V is TRBV29-1 and J is TRBJ2-7; D unclear. The length of the CDR3 is 10 residues. The germline gives CDR1 SQVTM, CDR2 ANQGSEA. The V gene lost 6 bases and the J gene lost 6 bases, with 9 bases spanning the gap. The CDR3 here is CSVLIREQYF. The CDR3 bases are TGCAGCGTACTAATCCGCGAGCAGTACTTC.

This chain links TRBV20-1 with TRBJ2-7; the match to TRBD2 covers 7 bases. The CDR3 covers 16 residues. Germline trimming cut 6 bases from V and 2 bases from J; bases unmatched to any gene: 16. Germline V gene lookup returns CDR1 DFQATT and CDR2 SNEGSKA (reference sequence). The CDR3 loop is CSAPKDVLALPYEQYF. The CDR3 region has the DNA TGCAGTGCCCCGAAGGATGTACTAGCGCTCCCCTACGAGCAGTACTTC.

V is TRBV7-9 and J is TRBJ2-5; D is unresolved. Germline V gene lookup returns CDR1 SEHNR and CDR2 FQNEAQ (reference sequence). Between the trimmed V and J ends, which lost 5 bases and 4 bases, there was a span of 8 bases. This CDR3 comprises 12 residues. This CDR3 is CASSETPETQYF. DNA for the CDR3: TGTGCCAGCAGCGAAACCCCAGAGACCCAGTACTTC.

J is TRBJ2-7 and V is TRBV6-6; tentatively, D is TRBD1 or TRBD2 (5 bases each). The CDR3 is 13 residues long. V shed 6 bases and J shed 2 bases, with 11 bases lying between them. Germline V lookup: CDR1 MNHNY, CDR2 SVGAGI (reference sequence). CDR3 residues: CASRSGTAYEQYF. Here the CDR3 DNA reads TGTGCCAGCAGGTCCGGGACGGCCTACGAGCAGTACTTC.

The V call is TRBV30, the J call TRBJ1-1, with 7 bases lining up with TRBD1. The CDR3 consists of 13 residues. Losses at the gene ends were 2 bases for V and 6 bases for J; bases not matched to a gene: 6. Per the germline V gene, CDR1 is GTSNPN and CDR2 is SVGIG (reference sequence). The CDR3 bases are TGTGCCTGGAGTTGGCAGGGGGGATCTGAAGCTTTCTTT. Translation: CAWSWQGGSEAFF.

The chain employs TRBV6-2 or TRBV6-3 and TRBJ2-3; D is unclear. Trimming took 0 bases from V and 2 from J, leaving 3 bases between them. The CDR3 contains 13 residues. Germline CDR1 reads MNHEY; CDR2 reads SVGEGT. CDR3 region: CASSYSTTDTQYF. In nucleotides, the CDR3 is TGTGCCAGCAGTTACTCGACCACAGATACGCAGTATTTT.

The chain has TRBV14 and TRBJ2-2, with 8 nucleotides matching TRBD2. Germline CDR1 reads SGHDN; CDR2 reads FVKESK. The trim removed 3 bases at V and 4 bases at J, leaving 10 bases unmatched. The CDR3 consists of 17 residues. CDR3 in DNA: TGTGCCAGCAGCCACGCGGGACTAGTTCCTAGCACCGGGGAGCTGTTTTTT. This sequence encodes CASSHAGLVPSTGELFF.

This clonotype was seen more than once but under ten times. The CDR3 here is CATFSGQTNSPLHF. The CDR3 nucleotides are TGTGCCACCTTCTCCGGGCAGACTAATTCACCCCTCCACTTT. V gene TRBV10-3 combines with J gene TRBJ1-6; D remains unclear. The V and J ends lost 10 bases and 6 bases respectively, with 16 bases between them. The CDR3 runs to 14 residues. From germline, CDR1 is ENHRY and CDR2 SYGVKD.

The V call is TRBV6-5, the J call TRBJ2-6; D is ambiguous. The CDR3 extends over 14 amino acids. Deletions cut 7 bases from V and 0 bases from J, with 7 bases between. Per the germline V gene, CDR1 is MNHEY and CDR2 is SVGAGI. This chain's CDR3 is CASTFDSGANVLTF. The CDR3 DNA reads as TGTGCCAGCACGTTCGACTCTGGGGCCAACGTCCTGACTTTC.

This clonotype was picked up many times. The chain is built from TRBV4-2 and TRBJ2-5; D perhaps matches TRBD2 (7 bases). Trimming pared 0 bases from V and 1 base from J, leaving 9 bases between. CDR1 and CDR2 (germline): LGHNA, YNFKEQ. The CDR3 runs 15 residues. CDR3 nucleotides: TGTGCCAGCAGCCAAGATAGGGGGGGCCAAGAGACCCAGTACTTC. Translating gives CASSQDRGGQETQYF.

The chain employs TRBV14 and TRBJ2-7; D may be TRBD1 (6 bases). The germline gives CDR1 SGHDN, CDR2 FVKESK. The CDR3 extends over 14 amino acids. Trimming cost V 2 bases and J 4 bases, with 12 bases left between them. The CDR3 sequence is CASSQPRTAYEQYF. CDR3 coding DNA: TGTGCCAGCAGCCAACCCCGGACAGCGTACGAGCAGTACTTC. The full variable domain, in which reference TRBV14 and TRBJ2-7 provide the parts outside the CDR3, is EAGVTQFPSHSVIEKGQTVTLRCDPISGHDNLYWYRRVMGKEIKFLLHFVKESKQDESGMPNNRFLAERTGGTYSTLKVQPAELEDSGVYFCASSQPRTAYEQYFGPGTRLTVT.

This clonotype has only a few counts. This chain uses TRBV30 with TRBJ2-2, with D uncertain. CDR1 and CDR2 (germline): GTSNPN, SVGIG (reference sequence). This CDR3 has 16 amino acids. Deletions cut 4 bases from V and 5 bases from J, with 20 bases between. CDR3 nucleotides: TGTGCCTGGATTTCTTCCGGACGTCTAGGAACCGGGGAGCTGTTTTTT. Amino acids: CAWISSGRLGTGELFF. Complete variable domain (other parts from reference TRBV30 and TRBJ2-2): SQTIHQWPATLVQPVGSPLSLECTVEGTSNPNLYWYRQAAGRGLQLLFYSVGIGQISSEVPQNLSASRPQDRQFILSSKKLLLSDSGFYLCAWISSGRLGTGELFFGEGSRLTVL.